This TCR beta chain was sequenced during a study of blood T cell repertoires in COVID-19. The table came from immunoSEQ multiplex PCR; TCRdb's copy has only in-frame clones and leaves some out. This table holds about 160,000 clones, about 77% found once. Sequences were obtained from peripheral blood. The TCR was taken from a woman over 75 with acute or convalescent COVID-19.

CDR3 region: CASKIELTSGGFPTDTQYF. The DNA for the CDR3 is TGTGCCAGCAAAATCGAGCTGACTAGCGGGGGGTTCCCCACAGATACGCAGTATTTT. The rearrangement uses TRBV6-4 and TRBJ2-3; 13 bases line up with TRBD2. The length of the CDR3 is 19 residues. Germline V gene sequence: CDR1 MRHNA, CDR2 SNTAGT. Trimming removed 7 bases from V and 2 bases from J; junction bases left unmatched: 15.